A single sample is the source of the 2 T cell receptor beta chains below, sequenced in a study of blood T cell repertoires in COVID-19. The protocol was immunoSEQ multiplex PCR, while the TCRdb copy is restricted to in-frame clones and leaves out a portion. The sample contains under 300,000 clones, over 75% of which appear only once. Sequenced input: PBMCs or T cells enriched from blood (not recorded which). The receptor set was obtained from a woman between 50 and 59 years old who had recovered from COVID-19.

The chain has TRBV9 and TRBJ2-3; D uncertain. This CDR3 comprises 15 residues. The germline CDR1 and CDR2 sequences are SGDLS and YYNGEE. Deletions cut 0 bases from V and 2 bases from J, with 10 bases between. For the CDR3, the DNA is TGTGCCAGCAGCGTAGGTAGCCGAAACACAGATACGCAGTATTTT. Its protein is CASSVGSRNTDTQYF.

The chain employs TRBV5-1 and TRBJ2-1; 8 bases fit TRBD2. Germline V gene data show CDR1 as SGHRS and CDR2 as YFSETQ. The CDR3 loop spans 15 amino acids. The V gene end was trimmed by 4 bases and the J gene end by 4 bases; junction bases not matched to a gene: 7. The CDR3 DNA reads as TGCGCCAGCAGCCTTAGCGGGATGGGTTACAATGAGCAGTTCTTC. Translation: CASSLSGMGYNEQFF.